One sample yielded the 27 T cell receptor beta chains listed below, sequenced in a study of blood T cells in healthy people across ages (dated by TCRdb to the mid-2010s). Libraries were constructed by 5' RACE. The second PCR ran for roughly 6 to 11 cycles and used a J-beta primer mix along with a sample-barcoded 5' primer. In TCRdb, the public reads were trimmed at Q25 with fastp and aligned with MiXCR, with productive beta chains retained. When rows share a CDR3 protein, they turn into one entry using the most common DNA and genes. For this sample the table gives approximately 1,700,000 distinct CDR3 sequences, of which about 39% were detected only once. 20% to 25% of the sample is held by the ten biggest clonotypes. Sequenced: blood. All receptors derive from a human donor in good health.

Only a few counts were recorded for this clonotype. The rearrangement links TRBV11-1 to TRBJ2-1; 9 bases agree with TRBD2. The germline CDR1 and CDR2 sequences are SGHAT and FQDESV (reference sequence). Trimming took 1 base from V and 3 from J; bases not matched to a gene: 7. The CDR3 is 17 residues long. The CDR3 bases are TGTGCCAGCAGCTTAGGACTCATAGCGGGGGACTACAATGAGCAGTTCTTC. The encoded protein is CASSLGLIAGDYNEQFF.

This clonotype showed up just a few times. J is TRBJ2-5 and V is TRBV7-3; 7 nucleotides line up with TRBD2. This CDR3 contains 15 residues. Trimming removed 1 base from V and 1 base from J; junction bases left unmatched: 3. Looked up from germline, CDR1 is SGHTA and CDR2 is FQGTGA. CDR3 nucleotide sequence: TGTGCCAGCAGCTTAAACGGGGGGTTCCAAGAGACCCAGTACTTC. This gives the protein CASSLNGGFQETQYF. Based on the CDR3 plus reference TRBV7-3 and TRBJ2-5, the full variable domain is GAGVSQTPSNKVTEKGKYVELRCDPISGHTALYWYRQSLGQGPEFLIYFQGTGAADDSGLPNDRFFAVRPEGSVSTLKIQRTERGDSAVYLCASSLNGGFQETQYFGPGTRLLVL.

This sequence joins TRBV7-9 and TRBJ2-1; D gene uncertain. Between the trimmed V and J ends, which lost 1 base and 6 bases, there was a span of 10 bases. There are 14 residues in the CDR3. In germline, CDR1 is SEHNR, CDR2 FQNEAQ (reference sequence). This CDR3 reads CASSLGVGTNEQFF. The CDR3 DNA reads as TGTGCCAGCAGCTTAGGGGTGGGTACCAATGAGCAGTTCTTC.

J is TRBJ2-1 and V is TRBV4-1; D is undetermined. The CDR3 sequence is 14 residues long. Germline CDR1 reads MGHRA; CDR2 reads YSYEKL. The V end lost 4 bases, the J end lost 4 bases, and 11 bases lay between the germline ends. CDR3 loop: CASSPSITYNEQFF. CDR3 coding DNA: TGCGCCAGCAGCCCTTCGATCACATACAATGAGCAGTTCTTC.

The table lists this clonotype with a few counts. J is TRBJ2-1 and V is TRBV7-2; D is unresolved. The V and J ends lost 2 bases and 3 bases respectively, with 11 bases between them. Germline CDR1 SGHTA, CDR2 FQGNSA. The CDR3 is made up of 15 amino acids. The DNA for the CDR3 is TGTGCCAGCAGCTTAATGGAAGGGATCTACAATGAGCAGTTCTTC. This sequence encodes CASSLMEGIYNEQFF.

This chain connects TRBV20-1 to TRBJ1-2; D is ambiguous. CDR1 is DFQATT and CDR2 is SNEGSKA in the germline V gene (reference sequence). The CDR3 is 12 residues long. Trimming cost V 4 bases and J 4 bases, with 10 bases left between them. Written as DNA, the CDR3 is TGCAGTGCTAAACCGGAGGGCTATGGCTACACCTTC. Protein sequence: CSAKPEGYGYTF.

This clonotype has more than one count but fewer than ten. This chain joins TRBV7-2 and TRBJ2-6, with D unresolved. V was trimmed by 3 bases and J by 0 bases, leaving 15 bases between them. Germline lookup yields CDR1 SGHTA and CDR2 FQGNSA. The CDR3 sequence is 18 residues long. The CDR3 spells CASSFLAPAFSGANVLTF. CDR3 nucleotide sequence: TGTGCCAGCAGCTTTTTAGCTCCTGCTTTCTCTGGGGCCAACGTCCTGACTTTC.

The chain has TRBV4-3 and TRBJ2-7; unclear D gene. V gave up 0 bases and J gave up 0 bases, with 12 bases separating them. The CDR3 is made up of 16 amino acids. In germline, CDR1 is LGHNA, CDR2 YSLEER. CDR3 DNA sequence: TGCGCCAGCAGCCAAGACCTGGCCACCGGCTCCTACGAGCAGTACTTC. Its translation is CASSQDLATGSYEQYF.

This clonotype has a count of ten or more. The V gene is TRBV7-2, the J gene TRBJ1-5; D is possibly TRBD1 (6 bases). The CDR3 contains 13 residues. Per germline, CDR1 SGHTA and CDR2 FQGNSA. The V end was cut by 1 base, the J end by 5 bases, with 6 bases between. The CDR3 spells CASSLDRDQPQHF. The CDR3 nucleotides read TGTGCCAGCAGCTTAGACAGGGATCAGCCCCAGCATTTT.

The chain employs TRBV27 and TRBJ2-7, with TRBD2 matching over 7 bases. Germline trimming cut 6 bases from V and 5 bases from J; bases unmatched to any gene: 10. This CDR3 is built from 14 residues. Germline values: CDR1 MNHEY, CDR2 SMNVEV (reference sequence). CDR3 residues: CASRPFWEGDEQYF. DNA for the CDR3: TGTGCCAGCAGGCCTTTTTGGGAGGGCGACGAGCAGTACTTC.

This clonotype was recorded many times. A much larger clone is a single base away; this may be a read error. V is TRBV20-1 and J is TRBJ2-1; D unresolved. The CDR3 has 14 residues. In germline, CDR1 is DFQATT, CDR2 SNEGSKA (reference sequence). V was cut by 2 bases and J by 6 bases, with 14 bases left in between. Here the CDR3 DNA reads TGCAGTGCTAGACGGCCTAGGGATGGCAATGAGCAGTTCTTC. It is translated as CSARRPRDGNEQFF.

The chain carries TRBV20-1 and TRBJ1-1, with TRBD1 identical over 7 bases. The CDR3 runs 13 residues. Trimming at V came to 3 bases and at J to 5 bases, leaving 6 bases not matched to a gene. Germline values: CDR1 DFQATT, CDR2 SNEGSKA (reference sequence). DNA of the CDR3: TGCAGTGCTAGGGGAGAACAGGGGACTGAAGCTTTCTTT. It specifies CSARGEQGTEAFF.

This clonotype was observed a few times. The V gene is TRBV20-1, the J gene TRBJ2-1; no reliable D call. Trimming left V 3 bases short and J 0 bases short, with 9 bases between. The CDR3 has 14 residues. Per germline, CDR1 DFQATT and CDR2 SNEGSKA (reference sequence). In DNA form, the CDR3 reads TGCAGTGCTAGGACCGCTAGCTCCTACAATGAGCAGTTCTTC. This translates into CSARTASSYNEQFF.

On this clonotype itself: Its ends do not fully match the called genes, so a read error is possible. J is TRBJ1-4 and V is TRBV6-5, with 10 bases fitting TRBD1. Germline V CDR1 and CDR2: MNHEY, SVGAGI. CDR3 length: 15 amino acids. CDR3 nucleotides: TGTGCCAGCAGCCGCGACAGGGGGCGTGAAGAAAAACCGTTTTTT. Its translation: CASSRDRGREEKPFF.

The chain joins TRBV4-3 to TRBJ2-1; 9 bases match TRBD2. Per the germline V gene, CDR1 is LGHNA and CDR2 is YSLEER. The V and J ends lost 3 bases and 2 bases, in that order; junction bases with no gene match: 8. The CDR3 contains 17 residues. In nucleotides, the CDR3 is TGCGCCAGCAGCCAGACCTTAGCGGGAGCTACCTACAATGAGCAGTTCTTC. It yields the protein CASSQTLAGATYNEQFF.

The rearrangement joins TRBV27 to TRBJ2-1; TRBD2 agrees at 7 bases. Trimming removed 10 bases from V and 4 bases from J; junction bases left unmatched: 13. Per the germline V gene, CDR1 is MNHEY and CDR2 is SMNVEV (reference sequence). This CDR3 spans 15 amino acids. Here the CDR3 reads CANTHGASGYNEQFF. CDR3 bases: TGTGCCAACACCCATGGGGCTAGCGGTTACAATGAGCAGTTCTTC.

The V call is TRBV4-1, the J call TRBJ2-3; D not certain. Germline V gene sequence: CDR1 MGHRA, CDR2 YSYEKL. The CDR3 runs 16 residues. V was shortened by 0 bases and J by 14 bases, with 24 bases between the two germline ends. The CDR3 DNA reads TGCGCCAGCAGCCAAGAACCACTCGGGCTTAATGAAAAACTGTATTTT. It codes for CASSQEPLGLNEKLYF.

This clonotype was observed a few times. The gene calls are TRBV5-1 and TRBJ2-2; D remains ambiguous. The CDR3 is made up of 15 amino acids. CDR1 is SGHRS, CDR2 YFSETQ, per germline. The V end was cut by 1 base, the J end by 5 bases, with 12 bases between. The CDR3 DNA sequence: TGCGCCAGCAGCTTGTTGAGCCCAGAGACCGGGGAGCTGTTTTTT. It codes for CASSLLSPETGELFF.

This clonotype appeared a single time. One end of the junction fails to match germline, which may point to a read error. V is TRBV9 and J is TRBJ2-7; D is ambiguous. The J call is doubtful: the DNA matches TRBJ2-5 better. This CDR3 has 13 amino acids. The germline V gene has CDR1 SGDLS and CDR2 YYNGEE. DNA for the CDR3: TGTGCCCGCAGCGTAATGAGTAGAGAGACCCAGTACTTC. Its translation is CARSVMSRETQYF.

This clonotype was observed a handful of times. One base away lies a much larger clone, so this may be a sequencing read error. The rearrangement joins TRBV7-2 to TRBJ1-2; TRBD1 agrees at 9 bases. The CDR3 contains 14 residues. Germline V gene lookup returns CDR1 SGHTA and CDR2 FQGNSA. The CDR3 nucleotides read TGTGCCAACAGCCGGGACAGGGCGAACTATGGCTACACCTTC. Translating gives CANSRDRANYGYTF. The full variable domain, with the rest looked up from reference TRBV7-2 and TRBJ1-2, is GAGVSQSPSNKVTEKGKDVELRCDPISGHTALYWYRQSLGQGLEFLIYFQGNSAPDKSGLPSDRFSAERTGGSVSTLTIQRTQQEDSAVYLCANSRDRANYGYTFGSGTRLTVV.

The genes are TRBV28 and TRBJ2-5, with 8 bases fitting TRBD2. The J call is doubtful: the DNA matches TRBJ2-7 better. CDR1 and CDR2 (germline): MDHEN, SYDVKM. The CDR3 has 18 amino acids. CDR3 sequence reads: CASSDPALTGGANNEQYF. The CDR3 nucleotides read TGTGCCAGCAGTGATCCCGCGTTAACGGGGGGGGCAAACAACGAGCAGTACTTC.

This clonotype was recorded once. The rearrangement links TRBV5-5 to TRBJ1-1; tentatively, D is TRBD1 (5 bases). V was shortened by 0 bases and J by 4 bases, with 16 bases between the two germline ends. Germline-derived CDR1 and CDR2 are SGHKS and YYEKEE (reference sequence). The CDR3 sequence is 16 residues long. DNA of the CDR3: TGTGCCAGCAGCTTGGAACGGTGGGGTGGGGGCACTGAAGCTTTCTTT. This gives the protein CASSLERWGGGTEAFF.

This clonotype was found a few times. The chain is built from TRBV20-1 and TRBJ2-7; 7 bases agree with TRBD1. Germline CDR1 DFQATT, CDR2 SNEGSKA (reference sequence). The V and J ends lost 6 bases and 4 bases, in that order; junction bases with no gene match: 21. The CDR3 runs to 17 residues. CDR3 residues: CSAADRILSFPWYEQYF. The DNA of the CDR3 is TGCAGTGCCGCGGACAGGATTTTGAGTTTCCCCTGGTACGAGCAGTACTTC.

This clonotype has just a few counts. The chain joins TRBV6-5 to TRBJ1-2; tentative D call: TRBD1 (6 bases). The CDR3 consists of 13 residues. Germline-derived CDR1 and CDR2 are MNHEY and SVGAGI. V shed 5 bases and J shed 5 bases, with 12 bases lying between them. As DNA, the CDR3 is TGTGCCAGCAGTCGGACAGTGACATATGGCTACACCTTC. Encoded protein: CASSRTVTYGYTF.

The CDR3 DNA follows: TGCAGCGTTGCGTGCCAAGAGACCCAGTACTTC. Its protein product is CSVACQETQYF. The genes are TRBV29-1 and TRBJ2-5; D is uncertain. Germline V lookup: CDR1 SQVTM, CDR2 ANQGSEA. Trimming stripped 4 bases from V and 1 base from J, with 4 bases between. This CDR3 region has 11 residues.

This clonotype was observed many times. The chain recombines TRBV24-1 with TRBJ2-1; D remains ambiguous. The CDR3 totals 14 residues. V dropped 4 bases and J dropped 6 bases, with 12 bases sitting between them. CDR1 is KGHDR, CDR2 SFDVKD, per germline. The CDR3 reads CATSEPDGFNEQFF. CDR3 DNA: TGTGCCACCAGTGAGCCGGACGGATTCAATGAGCAGTTCTTC.

This clonotype was seen only a few times. The chain is built from TRBV9 and TRBJ2-3, with D unclear. Germline CDR1 is SGDLS and CDR2 is YYNGEE. V lost 4 bases, J lost 0 bases, and 15 bases lay in between. The CDR3 totals 16 residues. CDR3 loop: CASSPQVVTSTDTQYF. The CDR3 region has the DNA TGTGCCAGCAGCCCCCAGGTAGTTACTAGCACAGATACGCAGTATTTT. Supplemented by reference TRBV9 and TRBJ2-3, the full variable domain reads DSGVTQTPKHLITATGQRVTLRCSPRSGDLSVYWYQQSLDQGLQFLIQYYNGEERAKGNILERFSAQQFPDLHSELNLSSLELGDSALYFCASSPQVVTSTDTQYFGPGTRLTVL.